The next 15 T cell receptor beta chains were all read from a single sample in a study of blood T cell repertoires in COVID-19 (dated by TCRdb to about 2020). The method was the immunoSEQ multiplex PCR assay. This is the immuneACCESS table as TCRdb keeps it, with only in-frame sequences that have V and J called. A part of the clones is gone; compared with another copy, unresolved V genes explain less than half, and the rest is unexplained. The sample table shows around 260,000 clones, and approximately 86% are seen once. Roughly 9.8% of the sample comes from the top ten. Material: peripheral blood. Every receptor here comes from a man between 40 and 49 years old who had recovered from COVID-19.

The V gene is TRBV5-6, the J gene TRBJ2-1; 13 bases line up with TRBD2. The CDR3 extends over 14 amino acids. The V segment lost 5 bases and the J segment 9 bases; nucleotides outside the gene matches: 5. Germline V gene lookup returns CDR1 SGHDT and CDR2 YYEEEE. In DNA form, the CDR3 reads TGTGCCAGCAGGGGGACTAGCGGGGTGGGTGAGCAGTTCTTC. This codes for CASRGTSGVGEQFF.

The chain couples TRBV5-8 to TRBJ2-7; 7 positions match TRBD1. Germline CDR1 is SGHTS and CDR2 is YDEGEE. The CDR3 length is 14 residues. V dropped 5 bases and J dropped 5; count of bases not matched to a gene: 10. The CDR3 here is CASRDDRARDEQYF. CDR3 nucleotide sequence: TGTGCCAGCAGAGATGACAGGGCCAGGGACGAGCAGTACTTC. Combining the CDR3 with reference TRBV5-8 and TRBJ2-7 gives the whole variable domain EAGVTQSPTHLIKTRGQQATLRCSPISGHTSVYWYQQALGLGLQFLLWYDEGEERNRGNFPPRFSGRQFPNYSSELNVNALELEDSALYLCASRDDRARDEQYFGPGTRLTVT.

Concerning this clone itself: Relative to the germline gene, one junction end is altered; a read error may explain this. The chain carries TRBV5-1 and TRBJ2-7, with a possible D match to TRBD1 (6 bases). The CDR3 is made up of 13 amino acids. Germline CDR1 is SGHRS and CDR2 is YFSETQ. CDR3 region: CASGLTGSYEQYF. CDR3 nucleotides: TGCGCCAGCGGCTTGACAGGTTCCTACGAGCAGTACTTC.

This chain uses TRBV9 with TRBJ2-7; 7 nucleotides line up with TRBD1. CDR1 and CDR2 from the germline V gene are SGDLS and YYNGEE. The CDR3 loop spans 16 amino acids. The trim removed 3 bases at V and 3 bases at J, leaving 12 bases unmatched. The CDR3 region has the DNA TGTGCCAGCAGCGCCGAAAGCCGGACAGGTATCTACGAGCAGTACTTC. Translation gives CASSAESRTGIYEQYF.

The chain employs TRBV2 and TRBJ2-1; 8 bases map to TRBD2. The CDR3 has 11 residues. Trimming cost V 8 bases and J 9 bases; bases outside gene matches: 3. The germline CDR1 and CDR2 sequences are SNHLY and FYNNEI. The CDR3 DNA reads TGTGCCAGCCGGGGGGGCCTTGAGCAGTTCTTC. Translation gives CASRGGLEQFF.

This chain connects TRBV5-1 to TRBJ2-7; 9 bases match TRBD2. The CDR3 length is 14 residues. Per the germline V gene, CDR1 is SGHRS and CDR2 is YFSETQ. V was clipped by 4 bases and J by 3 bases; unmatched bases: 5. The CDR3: CASSLSGGLYEQYF. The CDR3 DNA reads TGCGCCAGCAGCCTTAGCGGGGGACTCTACGAGCAGTACTTC.

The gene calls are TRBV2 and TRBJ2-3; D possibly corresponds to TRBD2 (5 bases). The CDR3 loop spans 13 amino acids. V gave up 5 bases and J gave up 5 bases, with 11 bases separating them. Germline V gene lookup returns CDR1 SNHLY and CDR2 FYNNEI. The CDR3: CASSRRWEDTQYF. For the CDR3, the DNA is TGTGCCAGCAGTCGGAGGTGGGAAGATACGCAGTATTTT.

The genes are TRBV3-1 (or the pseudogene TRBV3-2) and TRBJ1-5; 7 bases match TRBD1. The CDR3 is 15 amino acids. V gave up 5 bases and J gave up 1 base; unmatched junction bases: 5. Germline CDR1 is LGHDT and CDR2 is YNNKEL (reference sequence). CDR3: CASSRTGGSNQPQHF. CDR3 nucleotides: TGTGCCAGCAGCAGGACAGGAGGGAGCAATCAGCCCCAGCATTTT.

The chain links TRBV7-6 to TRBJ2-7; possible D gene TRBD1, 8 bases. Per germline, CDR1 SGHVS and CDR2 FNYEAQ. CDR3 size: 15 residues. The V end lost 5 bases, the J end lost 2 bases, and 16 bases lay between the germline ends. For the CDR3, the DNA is TGTGCCAGCAGCCCAGGACAGGGAGGGACCTACGAGCAGTACTTC. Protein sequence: CASSPGQGGTYEQYF.

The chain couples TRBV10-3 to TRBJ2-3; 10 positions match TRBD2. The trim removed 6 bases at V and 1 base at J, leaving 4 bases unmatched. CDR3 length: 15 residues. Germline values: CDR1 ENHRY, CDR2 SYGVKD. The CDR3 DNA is TGTGCCATCAGGGCTAGCGGGGGCCGCACAGATACGCAGTATTTT. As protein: CAIRASGGRTDTQYF.

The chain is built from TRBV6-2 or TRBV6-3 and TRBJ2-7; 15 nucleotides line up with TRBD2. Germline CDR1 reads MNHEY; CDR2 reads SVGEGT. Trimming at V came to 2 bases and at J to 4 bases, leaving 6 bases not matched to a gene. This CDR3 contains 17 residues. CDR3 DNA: TGTGCCAGCAGTTACGGCGGGACTAGCGGGAGGACTTACGAGCAGTACTTC. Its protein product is CASSYGGTSGRTYEQYF.

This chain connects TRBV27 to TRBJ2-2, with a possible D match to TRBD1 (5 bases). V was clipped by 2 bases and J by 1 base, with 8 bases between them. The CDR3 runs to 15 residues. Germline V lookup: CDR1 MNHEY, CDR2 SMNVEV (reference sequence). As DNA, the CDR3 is TGTGCCAGCAGTTTAGTGGGGCGGAACACCGGGGAGCTGTTTTTT. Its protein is CASSLVGRNTGELFF.

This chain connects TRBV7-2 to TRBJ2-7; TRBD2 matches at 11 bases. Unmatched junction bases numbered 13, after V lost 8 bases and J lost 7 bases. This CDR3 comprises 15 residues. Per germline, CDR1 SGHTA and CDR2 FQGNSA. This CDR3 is CASARGSGGALEQYF. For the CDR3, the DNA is TGTGCCAGCGCCAGGGGTAGCGGGGGGGCGTTGGAGCAGTACTTC.

The CDR3 sequence: CASSLGGLAQRNEQFF. The CDR3, as DNA: TGCGCCAGCAGCTTGGGAGGGCTAGCCCAGAGAAATGAGCAGTTCTTC. This chain links TRBV5-1 with TRBJ2-1, with D possibly being TRBD2 (5 bases). The length of the CDR3 is 16 residues. CDR1 and CDR2 from the germline V gene are SGHRS and YFSETQ. V lost 0 bases and J lost 7, with 17 bases in between.

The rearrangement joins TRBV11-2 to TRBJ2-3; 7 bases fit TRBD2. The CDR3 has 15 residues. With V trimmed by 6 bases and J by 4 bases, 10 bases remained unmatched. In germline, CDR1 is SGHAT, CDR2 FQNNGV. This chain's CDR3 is CASSTWRESADTQYF. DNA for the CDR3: TGTGCCAGCAGTACATGGCGGGAGTCTGCAGATACGCAGTATTTT.